This note documents a single T cell receptor delta chain sequence. This clone appeared once. The specificity of this receptor is unknown. Per-base qualities were not stored, and no clone one base away is much larger. One read gives only weak evidence. The data stem from a study of TRDV2 sequences in healthy donors (TCRdb year 2020). About the study as a whole: About 20 single-cell-derived gamma9delta2 T cell clones spanning the full range of antitumor activity were TCR-sequenced and traced within the bulk repertoire.

Bulk sequencing of complete TCR delta chain (Vdelta2) repertoires was performed to track the frequency of functionally characterized gamma9delta2 T cell clones. Peripheral blood of anonymous healthy donors was obtained by purchase from the Dutch blood bank. The gamma9delta2 T cells examined in the study came from the peripheral blood of healthy donors. Library prep was done by PCR. Sequencing was performed on an Illumina MiSeq. The paper's processing steps were these. Clonotypes represented by only a single read were excluded when reporting TRDV repertoire clonotype frequencies. Clone calls in TCRdb were regenerated from the public reads with CATT, after which identical DNA sequences shared one row. It is TCRdb's table, rather than the study itself, that gives the V and J calls and clone size. The sample profile shows roughly 1,000 delta-chain clones; around 60% of them were found once. Clones ranked in the top ten supply around 20% of the sample.

CDR1 and CDR2, per the germline V gene, are GEAIGNYY and EKD. V is trimmed back by 3 bases and J by 0 bases, and the junction contains 27 bases that no gene match accounts for. The CDR3 contains 23 residues, cysteine and phenylalanine counted. The entry retains the CDR3 DNA only, 69 bases that are in frame from base 1. Points the paper makes about the study in general: The observed TCRdelta repertoires were found to be highly focused, yet no correlation was observed between clonotype frequency and the antitumor functional potential of the respective clone. TCRdelta clonotypes of several highly reactive clones appeared rare, being undetectable in the bulk sequencing data of their donors.

The receptor was isolated from a human donor in good health. Sample: Vd2+ gamma-delta T cells from blood. Reading the label with the study, this specimen's cell subset or site is: TCR Vdelta2-expressing (gamma9delta2) T cells. The receptor chain draws on TRDV2 and TRDJ1; a stretch of 10 junction bases matches TRDD3. The CDR3 protein: CACDHMRMGDTFRSSWDTDKLIF. The sequenced DNA: TGTGCCTGTGACCACATGAGGATGGGGGATACCTTTCGTAGCTCCTGGGACACCGATAAACTCATCTTT.